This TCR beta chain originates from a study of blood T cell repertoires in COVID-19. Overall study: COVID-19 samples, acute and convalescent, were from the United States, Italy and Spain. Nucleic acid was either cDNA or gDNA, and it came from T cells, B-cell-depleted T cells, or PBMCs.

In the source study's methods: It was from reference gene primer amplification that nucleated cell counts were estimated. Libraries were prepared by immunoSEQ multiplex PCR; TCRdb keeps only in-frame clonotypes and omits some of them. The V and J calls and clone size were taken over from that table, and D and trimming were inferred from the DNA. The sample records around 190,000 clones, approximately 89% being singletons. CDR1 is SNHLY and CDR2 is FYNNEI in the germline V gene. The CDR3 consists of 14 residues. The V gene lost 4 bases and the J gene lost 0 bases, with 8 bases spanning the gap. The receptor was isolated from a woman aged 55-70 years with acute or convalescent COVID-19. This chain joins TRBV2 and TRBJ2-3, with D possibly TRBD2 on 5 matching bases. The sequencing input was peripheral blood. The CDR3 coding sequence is TGTGCCAGCAGTGTGTTAGCGAGCACAGATACGCAGTATTTT. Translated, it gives CASSVLASTDTQYF.